Each of the 13 T cell receptor beta chains below was sequenced from the same sample in a study of technical replicates of blood from a few donors. Some clones are missing from TCRdb's copy, which holds only in-frame ones; the method was immunoSEQ multiplex PCR. The data contain approximately 92,000 clones, around 96% of them singletons. The sequenced sample consisted of T cells isolated from PBMCs. These receptors came from a human donor in good health.

The chain links TRBV10-3 to TRBJ2-5, with TRBD1 matching over 12 bases. V gave up 3 bases and J gave up 4 bases; unmatched junction bases: 9. This CDR3 is built from 17 residues. In germline, CDR1 is ENHRY, CDR2 SYGVKD. The CDR3 DNA sequence: TGTGCCATCAGTGAAACTGGCGGGACAGGGGGCATAGAGACCCAGTACTTC. Protein product: CAISETGGTGGIETQYF.

The chain carries TRBV7-3 and TRBJ2-7; TRBD1 matches 11 bases. The V gene end was trimmed by 5 bases and the J gene end by 4 bases; junction bases not matched to a gene: 4. Germline CDR1 SGHTA, CDR2 FQGTGA. This CDR3 spans 14 amino acids. The CDR3 here is CASSRGQGVYEQYF. CDR3 bases: TGTGCCAGCAGCCGGGGACAGGGGGTGTACGAGCAGTACTTC. Complete variable domain (other parts from reference TRBV7-3 and TRBJ2-7): GAGVSQTPSNKVTEKGKYVELRCDPISGHTALYWYRQSLGQGPEFLIYFQGTGAADDSGLPNDRFFAVRPEGSVSTLKIQRTERGDSAVYLCASSRGQGVYEQYFGPGTRLTVT.

The chain employs TRBV7-9 and TRBJ2-3; 11 nucleotides match TRBD2. Unmatched junction bases numbered 12, after V lost 5 bases and J lost 5 bases. CDR1 and CDR2 (germline): SEHNR, FQNEAQ (reference sequence). The CDR3 consists of 17 residues. The DNA for the CDR3 is TGTGCCAGCAGCACGAGAAAGGGACTAGCGGAACGAGATACGCAGTATTTT. Translated: CASSTRKGLAERDTQYF.

The gene calls are TRBV27 and TRBJ1-2, with 8 bases aligning to TRBD1. After removal of 5 bases from V and 7 bases from J, the junction contained 12 bases not matched to a gene. The germline CDR1 and CDR2 sequences are MNHEY and SMNVEV (reference sequence). This CDR3 region has 15 residues. The CDR3 here is CASSPIRTGTGGYTF. The DNA of the CDR3 is TGTGCCAGCAGTCCAATTCGGACAGGGACAGGTGGCTACACCTTC.

The J gene is TRBJ2-5, the V gene TRBV6-1, with a weak D call TRBD2 (6 bases). The CDR3 covers 14 residues. CDR1 and CDR2 from the germline V gene are MNHNS and SASEGT. The V end was cut by 4 bases, the J end by 1 base, with 10 bases between. The CDR3 sequence: CASSVAGTQETQYF. The CDR3 DNA reads as TGTGCCAGCAGTGTCGCGGGGACCCAAGAGACCCAGTACTTC.

V gene TRBV11-2 combines with J gene TRBJ2-3, with D perhaps matching TRBD2 (6 bases). The CDR3 covers 15 residues. V dropped 5 bases and J dropped 1 base, with 13 bases sitting between them. CDR1 is SGHAT and CDR2 is FQNNGV in the germline V gene. The CDR3: CASSRTSSRTDTQYF. The CDR3 region has the DNA TGTGCCAGCAGCCGCACTAGCAGCCGCACAGATACGCAGTATTTT.

The CDR3 here is CASSLSGFGEQFF. The CDR3 coding sequence is TGTGCCAGCAGTTTATCCGGGTTCGGTGAGCAGTTCTTC. The chain couples TRBV27 to TRBJ2-1; D not certain. V was shortened by 0 bases and J by 9 bases, with 9 bases between the two germline ends. Germline loops: CDR1 MNHEY, CDR2 SMNVEV (reference sequence). This CDR3 region has 13 residues.

Only one count was recorded for this clone. The rearrangement uses TRBV7-9 and TRBJ1-6; D not certain. From germline, CDR1 is SEHNR and CDR2 FQNEAQ (reference sequence). V gave up 5 bases and J gave up 1 base, with 9 bases separating them. The CDR3 covers 15 residues. CDR3 DNA sequence: TGTGCCAGCAGCCCTGCCAGTTCCTATAATTCACCCCTCCACTTT. It is translated as CASSPASSYNSPLHF.

The chain uses TRBV29-1 and TRBJ2-7; perhaps TRBD1 as D (5 bases). The CDR3 sequence is 13 residues long. The germline CDR1 and CDR2 sequences are SQVTM and ANQGSEA. V was shortened by 0 bases and J by 4 bases, with 10 bases between the two germline ends. The DNA for the CDR3 is TGCAGCGTTGAAGACCAGGGAAGGTACGAGCAGTACTTC. Its translation is CSVEDQGRYEQYF.

The rearrangement joins TRBV30 to TRBJ2-7; 9 nucleotides match TRBD1. The V gene end was trimmed by 3 bases and the J gene end by 6 bases; junction bases not matched to a gene: 15. The CDR3 is 16 residues long. In germline, CDR1 is GTSNPN, CDR2 SVGIG (reference sequence). DNA for the CDR3: TGTGCCTGGAGATCTGGACCCGGGACAGGGCTTGGCGAGCAGTACTTC. It yields the protein CAWRSGPGTGLGEQYF. The variable domain in full, completed from reference TRBV30 and TRBJ2-7, reads SQTIHQWPATLVQPVGSPLSLECTVEGTSNPNLYWYRQAAGRGLQLLFYSVGIGQISSEVPQNLSASRPQDRQFILSSKKLLLSDSGFYLCAWRSGPGTGLGEQYFGPGTRLTVT.

The chain couples TRBV11-1 to TRBJ2-1, with 9 bases identical to TRBD1. The germline gives CDR1 SGHAT, CDR2 FQDESV (reference sequence). V lost 5 bases and J lost 7; bases outside the gene matches: 12. This CDR3 has 16 residues. The CDR3: CASSRIPGTGKNEQFF. The CDR3 DNA reads TGTGCCAGCAGCCGAATTCCCGGGACAGGGAAGAATGAGCAGTTCTTC.

This clone was counted a single time. The genes are TRBV2 and TRBJ2-2; tentative D call: TRBD1 (6 bases). V was trimmed by 2 bases and J by 9 bases, leaving 7 bases between them. Looked up from germline, CDR1 is SNHLY and CDR2 is FYNNEI. CDR3 length: 12 amino acids. CDR3 protein: CASSEQGRELFF. The CDR3 DNA sequence: TGTGCCAGCAGTGAACAGGGGAGGGAGCTGTTTTTT.

The V and J genes are TRBV14 and TRBJ2-7, with 13 bases lining up with TRBD2. The CDR3 runs 15 residues. V shed 8 bases and J 3 bases; nucleotides not matched to a gene: 7. Germline loops: CDR1 SGHDN, CDR2 FVKESK. CDR3 DNA: TGTGCCAGCTCCTTCGGGACTAGCGGGAACTACGAGCAGTACTTC. Translating gives CASSFGTSGNYEQYF.